Listed below are T cell receptor beta chains from one sample, sequenced in a study of blood T cells in healthy people across ages. MiXCR was run by TCRdb on the 5' RACE reads, yielding one entry per CDR3 protein. The sample consists of 1.5 million to 2 million distinct CDR3 sequences, more than 35% of them appearing once. The sample was blood. These receptors came from a human donor in good health. Both conserved end residues are part of each CDR3. The D gene is left open where the match is weak. Where a row states a size, it is once, few, many or the class of an expanded clone; other rows omit it.

v_gene	j_gene	d_gene	abundance	CDR3nt	CDR3aa
TRBV18	TRBJ2-1	.	.	TGTGCCAGCTCACCACCCAATCGAGGTGAGCAGTTCTTC	CASSPPNRGEQFF
TRBV20-1	TRBJ2-5	TRBD2	.	TGCAGTGCTAGCGCCGATAGCGGGACTATAGAGACCCAGTACTTC	CSASADSGTIETQYF
TRBV29-1	TRBJ1-4	.	.	TGCAGCGTCGCACGCGGGGCGCCTAATGAAAAACTGTTTTTT	CSVARGAPNEKLFF
TRBV6-5	TRBJ2-7	.	.	TGTGTCAGCAGTTACTCGACAGGCTACGAGCGGTACTTC	CVSSYSTGYERYF
TRBV15	TRBJ1-2	.	.	TGTGCCACCAGTGGACCTTATGGTTTGAGAATGGGATATGGCTACACCTTC	CATSGPYGLRMGYGYTF
TRBV4-2	TRBJ2-5	.	few	TGTGCCAGCAGCCAAGGGGGACCTCAAGAGACCCAGTACTTC	CASSQGGPQETQYF
TRBV7-3	TRBJ2-1	.	few	TGTGCCAGCAGCTTAGCAATGGGATCATACAATGAGCAGTTCTTC	CASSLAMGSYNEQFF
TRBV5-1	TRBJ1-2	.	few	TGCGCCAGCAGCTTGACTCAAGAAGAGGGCTACACCTTC	CASSLTQEEGYTF
TRBV7-2	TRBJ2-7	.	.	TGTGCCAGCAGCCGATCGACAGTATCCTACGAGCAGTACTTC	CASSRSTVSYEQYF
TRBV29-1	TRBJ1-1	.	few	TGCAGCGTAGACAAGGGGGGCATGGCTTTCTTT	CSVDKGGMAFF
TRBV11-2	TRBJ2-1	.	.	TGTGCCAGCACGCTTTACTCCTACAATGAGCAGTTCTTC	CASTLYSYNEQFF
TRBV29-1	TRBJ2-1	TRBD1	few	TGCAGCGTTTTCGGACAGGGGGCGATCAATGAGCAGTTCTTC	CSVFGQGAINEQFF
TRBV14	TRBJ2-1	.	.	TGTGCCAGCAGCTACCTAGGGCCTTCCCCACCCTACAATGAGCAGTTCTTC	CASSYLGPSPPYNEQFF
TRBV6-5	TRBJ1-2	.	.	TGTGCCAGCGCCCCCGGGGGCGGCGGCTACACCTTC	CASAPGGGGYTF
TRBV12-3/TRBV12-4	TRBJ2-1	TRBD2	.	TGTGCCAGCCGTAACCCGAGCGGGGGGCCGCACGATGAGCAGTTCTTC	CASRNPSGGPHDEQFF
TRBV6-2/TRBV6-3	TRBJ2-6	.	.	TGTGCCAGTCAGGACGGCGCTGGGGCCAACGTCCTGACTTTC	CASQDGAGANVLTF
TRBV4-2	TRBJ1-1	.	.	TGTGCCAGCAGCCAAGCGCAGCTCATGAACACTGAAGCTTTCTTT	CASSQAQLMNTEAFF
TRBV19	TRBJ1-2	.	.	TGTGCCAGTGCTGGGTACCAGGTTAGCTATGGCTACACCTTC	CASAGYQVSYGYTF
TRBV5-1	TRBJ2-7	.	.	TGCGCCAGCAGCTTGGCTGGGTTCCATGAGCAGTACTTC	CASSLAGFHEQYF
TRBV14	TRBJ2-5	.	.	TGTGCCAGCAGCCAAGTCGACCGAGAAGAGACCCAGTACTTC	CASSQVDREETQYF
TRBV28	TRBJ2-3	TRBD2	.	TGTGCCAGCAGCACCGGGTTGTTAGCGGGACGCACAGATACGCAGTATTTT	CASSTGLLAGRTDTQYF
TRBV27	TRBJ1-6	TRBD1	.	TGTGCCAGCAGTTCGACGCGCGGGACAGGGAGTGGTTCACCCCTCCACTTT	CASSSTRGTGSGSPLHF
TRBV12-3/TRBV12-4	TRBJ2-7	TRBD2	.	TGTGCCAGCAGTCGAGAGTGGGCTAGCGGGGGCGATAGCCCCTACGAGCAGTACTTC	CASSREWASGGDSPYEQYF
TRBV12-5	TRBJ2-1	.	few	TGTGCTAGTGGTGTGGGGGACCGGGGTAGTGAGCAGTTCTTT	CASGVGDRGSEQFF
TRBV13	TRBJ2-7	TRBD1	.	TGTGCCAGCAGCAACTCGTCGACAGGGAGAACCTACGAGCAGTACTTC	CASSNSSTGRTYEQYF
TRBV20-1	TRBJ1-2	.	few	TGCAGCCCGGGACCCGGTGGCTACACCTTC	CSPGPGGYTF
TRBV5-1	TRBJ2-2	TRBD2	.	TGCGCCAGCAGCGTGCGGGGGGACTACACCGGGGAGCTGTTTTTT	CASSVRGDYTGELFF
TRBV7-9	TRBJ1-5	.	few	TGTGCCAGCCGGGGAGATAATCAGCCCCAGCATTTT	CASRGDNQPQHF
TRBV4-1	TRBJ2-7	TRBD1	many	TGCGCCAGCAGCCAACTGACAGGGGAGAGTTACGAGCAGTACTTC	CASSQLTGESYEQYF
TRBV29-1	TRBJ1-1	TRBD1	.	TGCAGCGACGACAGGGTTGGCGCTTTCTTT	CSDDRVGAFF
TRBV6-4	TRBJ2-1	.	.	TGTGCCAACAGTGACGTTTGGGGAGGAAAGGATGAGCAGTTCTTC	CANSDVWGGKDEQFF
TRBV4-1	TRBJ2-7	TRBD2	.	TGCGCCAGCAGCCAAGGAGTGACCGGGGGGGCCTTGTACGAGCAGTACTTC	CASSQGVTGGALYEQYF
TRBV20-1	TRBJ1-2	.	few	TGCAGTGCCAGAGATGGGCACGGCTACACCTTC	CSARDGHGYTF
TRBV14	TRBJ2-3	.	few	TGTGCCAGCAGCCAAGCGTCGGGACCAGATACGCAGTATTTT	CASSQASGPDTQYF
TRBV6-6	TRBJ2-7	TRBD1	.	TGTGCCAGCTTTCCGGGACAGGGATCCCCCGAGCAGTACTTC	CASFPGQGSPEQYF
TRBV20-1	TRBJ2-7	.	.	TGCAGCGCGACTACATACAGGGGGGGATACGAGCAGTACTTC	CSATTYRGGYEQYF
TRBV6-5	TRBJ2-3	.	.	TGTGCCAGCAGTTACTCGGGGAGTTCCCCAGATACGCAGTATTTT	CASSYSGSSPDTQYF
TRBV7-7	TRBJ2-5	.	.	TGTGCTAGCAGCTTAGAGTTGGGAAGTGAGACCCAGTACTTC	CASSLELGSETQYF
TRBV5-1	TRBJ2-1	TRBD2	.	TGCGCCAGCAGCGGGGAAGGGACTAGCGGGGGCGTTTCCTACAATGAGCAGTTCTTC	CASSGEGTSGGVSYNEQFF
TRBV6-2/TRBV6-3	TRBJ2-7	.	.	TGTGCCAGCGGCGACAGGACCTACGAGCTGTACTTC	CASGDRTYELYF
TRBV10-3	TRBJ2-7	.	once	TGCGCCATCAGTGAGTCGACCACCTCAGGACCTGGGTACGAGCAGTACTTC	CAISESTTSGPGYEQYF
TRBV15	TRBJ2-1	TRBD2	few	TGTGCCACCAGCAGAGTCGGGGCTAGCGGGGCTTATGAGCAGTTCTTC	CATSRVGASGAYEQFF
TRBV6-5	TRBJ1-2	.	.	TGTGCCAGTTTTTTCCCAGGGCTCCGATCCTATGGCTACACCTTC	CASFFPGLRSYGYTF
TRBV12-3/TRBV12-4	TRBJ1-2	.	.	TGTGCCAGCAGTTTAGCGGGTACCGGCAAACAAGGGGGCTACACCTTC	CASSLAGTGKQGGYTF
TRBV6-5	TRBJ2-7	.	many	TGTGCCAGCAGTTACCTTCCATCCTACGAGCAGTACTTC	CASSYLPSYEQYF